What follows describes a single T cell receptor beta chain. This record belongs to a study of blood T cell repertoires in COVID-19. At the level of the study: COVID-19 samples from acute and convalescent phases originated in the United States, Italy and Spain. Sources were T cells, B-cell-depleted T cells, or PBMCs; the material itself was cDNA or gDNA.

V lost 5 bases and J 5 bases, leaving 21 bases between the germline ends. From germline, CDR1 is ENHRY and CDR2 SYGVKD. The CDR3 is 17 residues long. As processed by the authors: Nucleated cell counts were estimated from reference gene primer amplification. The table came from immunoSEQ multiplex PCR; TCRdb's copy has only in-frame clones and leaves some out. V and J calls and clone size are copied from that table; D and trimming were computed from the DNA. The repertoire holds about 130,000 clones, with around 81% as singletons. This rearrangement joins TRBV10-3 to TRBJ1-4; TRBD1 might be the D (5 bases). Sequencing was done on a sample of peripheral blood. This TCR derives from a man aged 55 to 70 with acute or convalescent COVID-19. The CDR3 here is CAISPSPTAHSNEKLFF. CDR3 DNA sequence: TGTGCCATCAGTCCGTCACCGACAGCTCATTCAAATGAAAAACTGTTTTTT.